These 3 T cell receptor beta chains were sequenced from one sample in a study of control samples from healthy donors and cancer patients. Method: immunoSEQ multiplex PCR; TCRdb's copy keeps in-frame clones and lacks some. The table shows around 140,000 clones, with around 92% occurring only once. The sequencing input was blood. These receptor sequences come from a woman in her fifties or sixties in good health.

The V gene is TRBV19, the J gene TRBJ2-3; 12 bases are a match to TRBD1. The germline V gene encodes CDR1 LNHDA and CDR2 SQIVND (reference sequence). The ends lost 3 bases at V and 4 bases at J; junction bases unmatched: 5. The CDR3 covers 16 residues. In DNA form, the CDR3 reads TGTGCCAGTAGTATTTCTGGGACAGGGGGCGCAGATACGCAGTATTTT. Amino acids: CASSISGTGGADTQYF.

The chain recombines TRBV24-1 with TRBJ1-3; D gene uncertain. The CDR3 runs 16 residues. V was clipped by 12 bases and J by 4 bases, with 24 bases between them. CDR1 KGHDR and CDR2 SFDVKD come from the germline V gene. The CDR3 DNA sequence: TGTGCCCCCGACGGTTTGAGCCCAAGCAGCGGAAACACCATATATTTT. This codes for CAPDGLSPSSGNTIYF.

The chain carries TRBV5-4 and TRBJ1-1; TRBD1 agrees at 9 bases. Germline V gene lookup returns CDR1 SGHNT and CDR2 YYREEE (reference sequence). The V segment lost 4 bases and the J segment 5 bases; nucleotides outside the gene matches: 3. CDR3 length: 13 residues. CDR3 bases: TGTGCCAGCAGCGTAGGACAGGGGACTGAAGCTTTCTTT. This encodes CASSVGQGTEAFF.